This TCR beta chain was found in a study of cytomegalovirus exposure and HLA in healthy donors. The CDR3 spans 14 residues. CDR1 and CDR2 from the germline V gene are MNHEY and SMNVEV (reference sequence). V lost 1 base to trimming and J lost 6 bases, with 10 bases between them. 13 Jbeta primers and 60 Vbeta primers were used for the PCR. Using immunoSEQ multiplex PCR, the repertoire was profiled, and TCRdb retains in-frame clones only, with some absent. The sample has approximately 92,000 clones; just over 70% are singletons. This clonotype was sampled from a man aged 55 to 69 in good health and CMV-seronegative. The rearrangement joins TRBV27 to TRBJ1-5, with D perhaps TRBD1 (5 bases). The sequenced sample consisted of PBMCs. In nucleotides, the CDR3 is TGTGCCAGCAGTTTATTCGGGGGAAGTCAGCCCCAGCATTTT. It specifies CASSLFGGSQPQHF.